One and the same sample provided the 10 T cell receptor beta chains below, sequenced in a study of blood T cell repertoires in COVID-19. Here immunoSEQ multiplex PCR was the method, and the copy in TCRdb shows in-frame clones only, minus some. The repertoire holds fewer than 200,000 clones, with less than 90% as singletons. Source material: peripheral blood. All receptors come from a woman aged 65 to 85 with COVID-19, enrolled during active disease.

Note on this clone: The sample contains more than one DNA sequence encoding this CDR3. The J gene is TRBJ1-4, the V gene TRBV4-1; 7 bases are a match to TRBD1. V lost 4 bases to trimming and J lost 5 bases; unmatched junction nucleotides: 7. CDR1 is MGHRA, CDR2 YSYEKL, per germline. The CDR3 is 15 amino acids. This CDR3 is CASSPTGALNEKLFF. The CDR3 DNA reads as TGCGCCAGCAGCCCAACAGGGGCTTTAAATGAAAAACTGTTTTTT.

This CDR3 reads CASTYRTVPNTGELFF. The DNA for the CDR3 is TGTGCCAGCACCTACAGGACCGTCCCGAACACCGGGGAGCTGTTTTTT. V is TRBV27 and J is TRBJ2-2; perhaps TRBD1 as D (5 bases). The CDR3 has 16 residues. Germline V gives CDR1 MNHEY, CDR2 SMNVEV (reference sequence). V lost 7 bases and J 0 bases, leaving 15 bases between the germline ends.

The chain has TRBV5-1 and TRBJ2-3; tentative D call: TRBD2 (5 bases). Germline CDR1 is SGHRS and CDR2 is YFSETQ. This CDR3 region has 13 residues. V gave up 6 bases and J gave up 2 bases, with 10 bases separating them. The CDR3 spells CASTPGSTDTQYF. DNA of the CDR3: TGCGCCAGCACCCCGGGGTCCACAGATACGCAGTATTTT.

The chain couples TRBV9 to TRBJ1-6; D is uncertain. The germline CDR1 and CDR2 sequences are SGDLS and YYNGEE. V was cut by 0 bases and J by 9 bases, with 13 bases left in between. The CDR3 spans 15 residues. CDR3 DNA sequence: TGTGCCAGCAGCGTAGCAGAGGATCTAATTTCACCCCTCCACTTT. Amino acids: CASSVAEDLISPLHF.

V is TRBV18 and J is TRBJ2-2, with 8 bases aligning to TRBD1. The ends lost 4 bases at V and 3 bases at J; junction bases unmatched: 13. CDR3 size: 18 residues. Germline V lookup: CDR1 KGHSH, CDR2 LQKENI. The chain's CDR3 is CASSLLWQGASDTGELFF. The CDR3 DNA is TGTGCCAGCTCACTCCTTTGGCAGGGGGCATCGGACACCGGGGAGCTGTTTTTT.

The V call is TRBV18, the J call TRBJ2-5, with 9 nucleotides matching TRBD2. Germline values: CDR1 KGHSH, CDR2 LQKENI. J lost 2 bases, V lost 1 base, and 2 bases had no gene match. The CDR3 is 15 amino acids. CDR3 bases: TGTGCCAGCTCACCACGGCTAGCGGGACAAGAGACCCAGTACTTC. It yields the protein CASSPRLAGQETQYF.

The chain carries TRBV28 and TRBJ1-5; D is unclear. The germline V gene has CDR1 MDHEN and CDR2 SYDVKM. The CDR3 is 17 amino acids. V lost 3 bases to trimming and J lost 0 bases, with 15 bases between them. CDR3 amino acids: CASSFLGGGYSNQPQHF. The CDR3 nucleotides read TGTGCCAGCAGTTTTCTTGGAGGCGGTTATAGCAATCAGCCCCAGCATTTT. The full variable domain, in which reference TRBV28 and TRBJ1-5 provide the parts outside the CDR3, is DVKVTQSSRYLVKRTGEKVFLECVQDMDHENMFWYRQDPGLGLRLIYFSYDVKMKEKGDIPEGYSVSREKKERFSLILESASTNQTSMYLCASSFLGGGYSNQPQHFGDGTRLSIL.

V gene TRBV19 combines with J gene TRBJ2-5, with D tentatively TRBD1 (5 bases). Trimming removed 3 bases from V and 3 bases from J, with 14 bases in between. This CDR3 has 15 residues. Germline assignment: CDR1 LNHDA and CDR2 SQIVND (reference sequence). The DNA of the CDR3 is TGTGCCAGTAGTATCGGCCCAGGGCCTGAAGAGACCCAGTACTTC. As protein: CASSIGPGPEETQYF.

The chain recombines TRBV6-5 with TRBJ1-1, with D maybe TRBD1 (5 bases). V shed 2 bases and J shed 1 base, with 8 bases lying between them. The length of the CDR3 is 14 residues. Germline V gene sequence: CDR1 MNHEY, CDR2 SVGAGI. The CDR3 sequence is CASSYTGQNTEAFF. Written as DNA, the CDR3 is TGTGCCAGCAGTTACACAGGCCAGAACACTGAAGCTTTCTTT.

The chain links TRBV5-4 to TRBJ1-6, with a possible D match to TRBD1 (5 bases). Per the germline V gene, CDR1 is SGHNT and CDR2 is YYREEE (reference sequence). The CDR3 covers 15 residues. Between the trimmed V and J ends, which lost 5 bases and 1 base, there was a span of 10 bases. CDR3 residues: CASRLEGSYNSPLHF. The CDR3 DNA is TGTGCCAGCAGGCTGGAGGGGTCCTATAATTCACCCCTCCACTTT.